This T cell receptor beta chain was captured by sequencing in a study of T cell changes during pregnancy in multiple sclerosis. The germline V gene encodes CDR1 SNHLY and CDR2 FYNNEI. V lost 4 bases and J lost 1, with 13 bases in between. The CDR3 has 15 amino acids. The protocol was immunoSEQ multiplex PCR, while the TCRdb copy is restricted to in-frame clones and leaves out a portion. The repertoire has about 67,000 clones, roughly nine tenths of them found once; the top ten carry over 1.3%. The origin of this receptor is a female donor with multiple sclerosis, enrolled in a pregnancy study. The material sequenced was peripheral blood, taken in the second trimester of pregnancy. The chain joins TRBV2 to TRBJ2-5, with a possible D match to TRBD1 (5 bases). The CDR3 nucleotides are TGTGCCAGCAGTGTTCAGGGTTGGAGCCAAGAGACCCAGTACTTC. Its translation: CASSVQGWSQETQYF.